Described below is a single T cell receptor beta chain sequence and its context. Its antigen is still unknown. The protocol was immunoSEQ multiplex PCR, while the TCRdb copy is restricted to in-frame clones and leaves out a portion. The table has fewer than 14,000 clones, around 80% seen once. This sample is drawn from a study of CD4 T cells in relation to SARS-CoV-2 and coronaviruses. Study context: After 10 to 11 days of antigen culture, PBMC TCR beta CDR3s were sequenced.

Germline V gives CDR1 SGDLS, CDR2 YYNGEE. The germline V and J ends were trimmed by 4 bases and 0 bases, with 15 bases remaining between them. This CDR3 has 16 amino acids. The unexposed donors gave CD4+ T cells in about 2011-2018, prior to COVID-19. After approximately 10 days of culture, CD4+ T cells were isolated. This sequence joins TRBV9 and TRBJ2-3, with D perhaps TRBD2 (5 bases). The source is a human donor in good health. Input material: CD4+ T cells from PBMCs, cultured in vitro. The CDR3, as DNA: TGTGCCAGCAGCAAGAGGACTGAACCTAGCACAGATACGCAGTATTTT. Amino acid sequence: CASSKRTEPSTDTQYF.